This TCR beta chain was retrieved from a study of T cell repertoires in cytomegalovirus infection. Trimming shortened V by 6 bases and J by 2 bases, and 23 bases separated the two germline ends. From germline, CDR1 is MNHEY and CDR2 SMNVEV (reference sequence). CDR3 size: 17 residues. TCRdb re-derived calls from the reads in MiXCR, one entry per CDR3 protein. Among about 920,000 distinct CDR3 sequences listed, roughly 30% were seen once. A word on this clonotype: No antigen is known for it.

The origin of this receptor is a human donor in good health (CMV status not recorded). Some clones in this sample may be carry-over from other donors' samples. V is TRBV27 and J is TRBJ2-7; tentative D call: TRBD1 (6 bases). The sample in question was cultured CD8+ T cells from PBMCs, obtained from culture after CMV antigen stimulation. The CDR3 here is CASSPFWGPTGTYEQYF. CDR3 nucleotide sequence: TGTGCCAGCAGCCCCTTTTGGGGGCCTACAGGTACCTACGAGCAGTACTTC.